These 30 T cell receptor beta chains were sequenced from one sample in a study of blood T cell repertoires in COVID-19. Sequencing used immunoSEQ multiplex PCR; TCRdb keeps in-frame clones, though not all of them. The table includes 210,000 or so clones, 80% to 90% detected once. The source material was peripheral blood. These receptors originate from a woman in her seventies with active or convalescent COVID-19.

The chain recombines TRBV5-1 with TRBJ2-1; 9 bases are shared with TRBD1. CDR1 and CDR2 from the germline V gene are SGHRS and YFSETQ. Germline trimming cut 4 bases from V and 1 base from J; bases unmatched to any gene: 3. The CDR3 has 15 amino acids. The CDR3 is CASSRQGGSYNEQFF. The CDR3, as DNA: TGCGCCAGCAGCCGACAGGGGGGATCCTACAATGAGCAGTTCTTC.

The J gene is TRBJ2-3, the V gene TRBV5-1, with 12 bases that match TRBD2. With 4 bases clipped from V and 0 bases from J, the junction kept 6 bases outside the gene matches. Germline values: CDR1 SGHRS, CDR2 YFSETQ. The CDR3 runs to 17 residues. The CDR3 reads CASSGGGTSGSTDTQYF. In DNA, the CDR3 is TGCGCCAGCAGCGGCGGGGGGACTAGCGGGAGCACAGATACGCAGTATTTT.

V and J are TRBV7-9 and TRBJ2-1, with 9 bases fitting TRBD2. CDR1 and CDR2 from the germline V gene are SEHNR and FQNEAQ (reference sequence). J gave up 0 bases and V 5 bases, and 5 bases lay outside the gene matches. This CDR3 has 16 amino acids. The CDR3 here is CASSPLAGSSYNEQFF. The CDR3 bases are TGTGCCAGCAGCCCTCTAGCGGGGAGCTCCTACAATGAGCAGTTCTTC.

V gene TRBV28 combines with J gene TRBJ2-7, with D possibly TRBD2 on 5 matching bases. Germline V CDR1 and CDR2: MDHEN, SYDVKM. CDR3 length: 15 residues. V was trimmed by 6 bases and J by 1 base, leaving 16 bases between them. The CDR3 coding sequence is TGTGCCAGCAGATTAACGGAGGACGGGTCCTACGAGCAGTACTTC. Its translation is CASRLTEDGSYEQYF.

This sequence joins TRBV20-1 and TRBJ2-1; 7 positions match TRBD2. The V segment lost 3 bases and the J segment 7 bases; nucleotides outside the gene matches: 9. The CDR3 extends over 14 amino acids. In germline, CDR1 is DFQATT, CDR2 SNEGSKA (reference sequence). The CDR3 region is CSASPGEGKNEQFF. CDR3 coding DNA: TGCAGTGCTAGTCCGGGGGAGGGGAAGAATGAGCAGTTCTTC.

This chain joins TRBV30 and TRBJ1-2; D not certain. The CDR3 runs 13 residues. V was cut by 1 base and J by 3 bases, with 9 bases left in between. CDR1 is GTSNPN and CDR2 is SVGIG in the germline V gene (reference sequence). CDR3 nucleotide sequence: TGTGCCTGGAGTGGTCCCGGTGACTATGGCTACACCTTC. Protein product: CAWSGPGDYGYTF.

The chain recombines TRBV7-9 with TRBJ1-2; D ambiguous. This CDR3 region has 13 residues. V was clipped by 5 bases and J by 4 bases, with 11 bases between them. The V gene's germline CDR1 is SEHNR and CDR2 FQNEAQ (reference sequence). Here the CDR3 DNA reads TGTGCCAGCAGCCCCCTCGGTCCCTATGGCTACACCTTC. This translates into CASSPLGPYGYTF.

This clone was detected only once. The chain recombines TRBV9 with TRBJ2-2; weak D call: TRBD1 (6 bases). Trimming took 1 base from V and 6 from J, leaving 10 bases between them. The CDR3 totals 14 residues. Germline V gene lookup returns CDR1 SGDLS and CDR2 YYNGEE. CDR3 coding DNA: TGTGCCAGCAGCGTAAGACAGGATCCCGGGGAGCTGTTTTTT. Translated, it gives CASSVRQDPGELFF.

The gene calls are TRBV7-2 and TRBJ2-1, with TRBD1 matching over 8 bases. Germline loops: CDR1 SGHTA, CDR2 FQGNSA. This CDR3 has 15 residues. V was clipped by 5 bases and J by 4 bases; unmatched bases: 7. CDR3: CASSLGTGRYNEQFF. In DNA, the CDR3 is TGTGCCAGCAGCCTAGGGACAGGCCGATACAATGAGCAGTTCTTC.

This clone was counted once. The chain employs TRBV6-5 and TRBJ1-6, with D perhaps matching TRBD1 (6 bases). The germline gives CDR1 MNHEY, CDR2 SVGAGI. V lost 2 bases to trimming and J lost 8 bases, with 16 bases between them. The CDR3 sequence is 16 residues long. The CDR3 region is CASSYSRQARDSPLHF. DNA of the CDR3: TGTGCCAGCAGTTACAGTAGACAGGCCCGGGATTCACCCCTCCACTTT.

V is TRBV12-3 or TRBV12-4 and J is TRBJ2-2, with TRBD1 as a possible D gene (6 bases). The CDR3 runs to 13 residues. Trimming left V 6 bases short and J 5 bases short, with 10 bases between. In DNA, the CDR3 is TGTGCCAGCAGACCTACAGGGACCGGGGAGCTGTTTTTT. Residues: CASRPTGTGELFF.

This clone occurred once. The chain recombines TRBV6-6 with TRBJ2-1; perhaps TRBD2 as D (6 bases). With 7 bases removed from V and 7 bases from J, the gap between germline ends came to 17 bases. Looked up from germline, CDR1 is MNHNY and CDR2 is SVGAGI (reference sequence). CDR3 size: 14 residues. CDR3 nucleotides: TGTGCCAGCAAGCAACTAGCTGTTGATAATGAGCAGTTCTTC. It translates to CASKQLAVDNEQFF.

V gene TRBV5-1 combines with J gene TRBJ2-1; D is possibly TRBD1 (7 bases). The V end lost 8 bases, the J end lost 3 bases, and 21 bases lay between the germline ends. The germline V gene encodes CDR1 SGHRS and CDR2 YFSETQ. This CDR3 region has 16 residues. The CDR3 DNA reads TGCGCCAGTAGAGCTGGGGGGACAGAATTCTACAATGAGCAGTTCTTC. This codes for CASRAGGTEFYNEQFF.

V is TRBV7-2 and J is TRBJ1-2, with 9 bases that match TRBD1. Looked up from germline, CDR1 is SGHTA and CDR2 is FQGNSA. This CDR3 contains 14 residues. V lost 8 bases, J lost 3 bases, and 7 bases stayed unmatched. This CDR3 is CASRRQGGDYGYTF. The CDR3 DNA is TGTGCCAGCCGGCGACAGGGGGGGGACTATGGCTACACCTTC.

V usage is TRBV29-1 and J usage is TRBJ1-2; D gene uncertain. The CDR3 sequence is 10 residues long. Germline CDR1 and CDR2: SQVTM and ANQGSEA. Trimming cost V 3 bases and J 10 bases, with 9 bases left between them. CDR3 loop: CSVEADYYTF. For the CDR3, the DNA is TGCAGCGTTGAGGCAGACTACTACACCTTC. Full variable domain (missing parts from reference TRBV29-1 and TRBJ1-2): SAVISQKPSRDICQRGTSLTIQCQVDSQVTMMFWYRQQPGQSLTLIATANQGSEATYESGFVIDKFPISRPNLTFSTLTVSNMSPEDSSIYLCSVEADYYTFGSGTRLTVV.

This clone occurred a few times. The gene calls are TRBV7-3 and TRBJ2-6, with D maybe TRBD2 (5 bases). V was cut by 2 bases and J by 0 bases, with 8 bases left in between. In germline, CDR1 is SGHTA, CDR2 FQGTGA. The CDR3 is 16 amino acids. This CDR3 reads CASSLEGSSGANVLTF. In DNA, the CDR3 is TGTGCCAGCAGCTTAGAGGGCAGCTCTGGGGCCAACGTCCTGACTTTC.

This clone was detected a few times. Here the CDR3 DNA reads TGTGCCAGCAGTAACGGGGGGAACTATGGCTACACCTTC. It translates to CASSNGGNYGYTF. The chain uses TRBV6-5 and TRBJ1-2, with a tentative D call TRBD1 (5 bases). The CDR3 consists of 13 residues. Trimming pared 5 bases from V and 2 bases from J, leaving 9 bases between. The germline V gene encodes CDR1 MNHEY and CDR2 SVGAGI.

The rearrangement joins TRBV5-6 to TRBJ2-5, with D uncertain. CDR1 SGHDT and CDR2 YYEEEE come from the germline V gene. Trimming removed 0 bases at V and 0 bases at J, with 9 bases between. The CDR3 runs to 15 residues. The CDR3: CASSLDSPYQETQYF. CDR3 DNA sequence: TGTGCCAGCAGCTTGGACAGCCCGTACCAAGAGACCCAGTACTTC. Full variable domain (remainder filled in from reference TRBV5-6 and TRBJ2-5): DAGVTQSPTHLIKTRGQQVTLRCSPKSGHDTVSWYQQALGQGPQFIFQYYEEEERQRGNFPDRFSGHQFPNYSSELNVNALLLGDSALYLCASSLDSPYQETQYFGPGTRLLVL.

The sample holds a few counts of this clone. The V call is TRBV28, the J call TRBJ2-1; perhaps TRBD2 as D (5 bases). Trimming removed 8 bases from V and 0 bases from J, with 17 bases in between. The CDR3 is 16 residues long. Germline V gene sequence: CDR1 MDHEN, CDR2 SYDVKM. The CDR3 loop is CASVSLRGSSYNEQFF. CDR3 sequence (DNA): TGTGCCAGCGTGTCGTTGAGAGGGAGCTCCTACAATGAGCAGTTCTTC.

This clone was counted only a few times. J is TRBJ1-1 and V is TRBV3-1 (or the pseudogene TRBV3-2), with 9 bases aligning to TRBD1. The CDR3 is 18 residues long. CDR1 and CDR2 (germline): LGHDT, YNNKEL (reference sequence). V shed 6 bases and J 3 bases; nucleotides not matched to a gene: 17. The CDR3 DNA sequence: TGTGCCAGCAGTCAACCGGGACAGGGAATGGGGGTCCACACTGAAGCTTTCTTT. It encodes CASSQPGQGMGVHTEAFF.

This clone was observed once. Different DNA sequences within this sample yield the same CDR3. The rearrangement links TRBV5-1 to TRBJ2-1; TRBD1 aligns across 8 bases. The CDR3 loop spans 15 amino acids. CDR1 is SGHRS and CDR2 is YFSETQ in the germline V gene. V trimming: 5 bases; J trimming: 3 bases; junction bases outside the gene matches: 7. The CDR3 spells CASSSGQGLYNEQFF. CDR3 bases: TGCGCCAGCAGTTCTGGACAGGGCCTCTACAATGAGCAGTTCTTC. The entire variable domain, with the rest obtained from reference TRBV5-1 and TRBJ2-1, is as follows: KAGVTQTPRYLIKTRGQQVTLSCSPISGHRSVSWYQQTPGQGLQFLFEYFSETQRNKGNFPGRFSGRQFSNSRSEMNVSTLELGDSALYLCASSSGQGLYNEQFFGPGTRLTVL.

The V gene is TRBV7-9, the J gene TRBJ2-1; TRBD2 matches 9 bases. The CDR3 spans 16 residues. The V gene end was trimmed by 2 bases and the J gene end by 8 bases; junction bases not matched to a gene: 10. CDR1 is SEHNR, CDR2 FQNEAQ, per germline (reference sequence). The CDR3 DNA reads TGTGCCAGCAGCTTACCCCAGGGGACTAGCAAGGATGAGCAGTTCTTC. It codes for CASSLPQGTSKDEQFF.

The rearrangement joins TRBV18 to TRBJ2-7, with 9 bases aligning to TRBD2. This CDR3 is 14 amino acids long. V was pared by 2 bases and J by 2 bases, with 1 base of the junction left unmatched. The germline V gene encodes CDR1 KGHSH and CDR2 LQKENI. Here the CDR3 DNA reads TGTGCCAGCTCACCAGCGGGAGGGACCTACGAGCAGTACTTC. It translates to CASSPAGGTYEQYF.

This chain links TRBV21-1 with TRBJ2-7; the table calls TRBD1, which could not be checked here. TRBV21-1 corresponds to a pseudogene. The CDR3 is 13 amino acids. CDR3 coding DNA: TGTGCCAGCCGCCGGGACAGCTCCTACGAGCAGTACTTC. Its protein is CASRRDSSYEQYF.

The rearrangement joins TRBV19 to TRBJ2-7; TRBD2 aligns across 12 bases. The V segment lost 5 bases and the J segment 0 bases; nucleotides outside the gene matches: 11. CDR3 length: 18 residues. CDR1 LNHDA and CDR2 SQIVND come from the germline V gene (reference sequence). CDR3 nucleotides: TGTGCCAGTAGTTACTCGACTAGCGGGAGAGGGGTCTCCTACGAGCAGTACTTC. Amino acids: CASSYSTSGRGVSYEQYF.

The rearrangement joins TRBV28 to TRBJ2-5; D perhaps matches TRBD1 (5 bases). The length of the CDR3 is 12 residues. The ends were cut back, 8 bases at V and 4 bases at J, with 11 bases in the middle. The germline gives CDR1 MDHEN, CDR2 SYDVKM. The CDR3 coding sequence is TGTGCCAGCCTCACTGGGGCAGAGACCCAGTACTTC. Translating gives CASLTGAETQYF.

This clone is a singleton in its sample. The chain uses TRBV9 and TRBJ2-3; 14 positions agree with TRBD2. V gave up 4 bases and J gave up 6 bases; unmatched junction bases: 13. The CDR3 length is 18 residues. CDR1 is SGDLS and CDR2 is YYNGEE in the germline V gene. CDR3 sequence reads: CASSPKSPGLAGADTQYF. The CDR3 region has the DNA TGTGCCAGCAGCCCGAAATCACCGGGACTAGCGGGAGCGGATACGCAGTATTTT.

CDR3 sequence (DNA): TGTGCCAGCAGCTTAGCGTCCCCTAGCGGGCAAGAGACCCAGTACTTC. It translates to CASSLASPSGQETQYF. This sequence joins TRBV7-9 and TRBJ2-5; 8 bases are a match to TRBD2. Germline assignment: CDR1 SEHNR and CDR2 FQNEAQ (reference sequence). V shed 0 bases, J shed 2 bases, and the junction held 5 bases outside the gene matches. The length of the CDR3 is 16 residues.

V usage is TRBV24-1 and J usage is TRBJ2-2; D uncertain. V shed 8 bases and J shed 2 bases, with 20 bases lying between them. Germline CDR1 and CDR2: KGHDR and SFDVKD. The CDR3 is 17 residues long. CDR3 nucleotide sequence: TGTGCCACCATCCTGCTACAGAGTTGGTTAAACACCGGGGAGCTGTTTTTT. This gives the protein CATILLQSWLNTGELFF.

This sequence joins TRBV15 and TRBJ2-2; D is possibly TRBD2 (7 bases). V lost 3 bases to trimming and J lost 5 bases, with 25 bases between them. The CDR3 extends over 19 amino acids. The germline V gene encodes CDR1 LNHNV and CDR2 YYDKDF (reference sequence). The CDR3 region has the DNA TGTGCCACCAGCAGGGGGGCTTTAGTTGCGGGAGTAAATACCGGGGAGCTGTTTTTT. Protein sequence: CATSRGALVAGVNTGELFF.